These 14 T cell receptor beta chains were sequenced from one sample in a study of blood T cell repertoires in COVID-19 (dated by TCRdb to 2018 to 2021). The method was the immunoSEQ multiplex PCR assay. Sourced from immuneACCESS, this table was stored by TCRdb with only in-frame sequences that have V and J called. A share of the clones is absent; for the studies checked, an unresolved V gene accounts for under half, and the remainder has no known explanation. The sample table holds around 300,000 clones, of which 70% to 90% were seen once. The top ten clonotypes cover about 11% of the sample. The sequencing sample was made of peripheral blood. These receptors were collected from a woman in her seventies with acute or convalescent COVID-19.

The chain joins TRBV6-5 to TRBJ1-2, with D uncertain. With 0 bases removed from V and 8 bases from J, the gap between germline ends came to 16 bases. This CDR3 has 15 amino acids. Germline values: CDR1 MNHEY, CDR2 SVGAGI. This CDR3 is CASSYSRLGALGYTF. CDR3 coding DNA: TGTGCCAGCAGTTACTCGAGGTTGGGAGCATTGGGCTACACCTTC.

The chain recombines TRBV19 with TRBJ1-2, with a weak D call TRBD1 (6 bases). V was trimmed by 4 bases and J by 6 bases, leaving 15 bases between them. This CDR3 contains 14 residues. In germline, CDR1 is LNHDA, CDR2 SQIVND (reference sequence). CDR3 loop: CASSTRQEVNGYTF. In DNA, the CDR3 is TGTGCCAGTAGTACCCGACAGGAAGTAAATGGCTACACCTTC.

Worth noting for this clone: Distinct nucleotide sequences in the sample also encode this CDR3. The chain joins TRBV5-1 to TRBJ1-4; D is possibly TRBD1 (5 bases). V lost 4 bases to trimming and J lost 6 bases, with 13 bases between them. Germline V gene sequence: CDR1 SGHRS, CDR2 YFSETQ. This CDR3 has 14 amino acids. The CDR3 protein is CASSPRGGYEKLFF. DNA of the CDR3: TGCGCCAGCAGCCCAAGGGGAGGTTATGAAAAACTGTTTTTT. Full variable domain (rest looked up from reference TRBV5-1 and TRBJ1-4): KAGVTQTPRYLIKTRGQQVTLSCSPISGHRSVSWYQQTPGQGLQFLFEYFSETQRNKGNFPGRFSGRQFSNSRSEMNVSTLELGDSALYLCASSPRGGYEKLFFGSGTQLSVL.

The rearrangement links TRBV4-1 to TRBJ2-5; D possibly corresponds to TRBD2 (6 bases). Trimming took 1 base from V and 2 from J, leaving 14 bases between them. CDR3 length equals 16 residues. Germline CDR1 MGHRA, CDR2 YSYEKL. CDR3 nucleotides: TGCGCCAGCAGCCAAGGACTAGGGAGGACTCAAGAGACCCAGTACTTC. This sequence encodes CASSQGLGRTQETQYF.

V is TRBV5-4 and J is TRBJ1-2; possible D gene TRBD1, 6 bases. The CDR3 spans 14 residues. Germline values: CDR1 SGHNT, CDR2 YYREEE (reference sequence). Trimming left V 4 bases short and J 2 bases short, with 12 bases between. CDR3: CASSPRGQNYGYTF. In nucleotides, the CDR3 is TGTGCCAGCAGCCCAAGGGGACAAAACTATGGCTACACCTTC.

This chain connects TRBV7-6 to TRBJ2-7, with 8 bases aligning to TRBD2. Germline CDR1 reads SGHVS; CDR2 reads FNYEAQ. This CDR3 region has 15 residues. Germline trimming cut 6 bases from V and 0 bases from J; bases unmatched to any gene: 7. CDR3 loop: CASSPLAASSYEQYF. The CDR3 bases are TGTGCCAGCAGTCCACTAGCGGCCAGCTCCTACGAGCAGTACTTC.

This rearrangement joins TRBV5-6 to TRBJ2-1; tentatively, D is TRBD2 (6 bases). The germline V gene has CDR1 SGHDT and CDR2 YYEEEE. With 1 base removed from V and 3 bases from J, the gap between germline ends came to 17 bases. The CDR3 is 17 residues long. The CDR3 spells CASSLRLMAGLYNEQFF. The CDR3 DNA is TGTGCCAGCAGCTTGCGTCTAATGGCGGGGCTCTACAATGAGCAGTTCTTC.

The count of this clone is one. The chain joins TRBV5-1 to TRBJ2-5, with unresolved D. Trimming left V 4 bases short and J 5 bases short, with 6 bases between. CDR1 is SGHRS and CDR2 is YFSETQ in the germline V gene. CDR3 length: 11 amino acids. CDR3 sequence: CASSPEETQYF. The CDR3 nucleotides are TGCGCCAGCAGCCCCGAGGAGACCCAGTACTTC.

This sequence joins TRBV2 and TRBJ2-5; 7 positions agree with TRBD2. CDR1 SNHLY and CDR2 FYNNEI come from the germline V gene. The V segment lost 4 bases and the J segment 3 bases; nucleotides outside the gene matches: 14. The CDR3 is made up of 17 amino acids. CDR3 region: CASSVVVGLGGKETQYF. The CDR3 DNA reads TGTGCCAGCAGTGTAGTCGTAGGACTCGGGGGGAAAGAGACCCAGTACTTC.

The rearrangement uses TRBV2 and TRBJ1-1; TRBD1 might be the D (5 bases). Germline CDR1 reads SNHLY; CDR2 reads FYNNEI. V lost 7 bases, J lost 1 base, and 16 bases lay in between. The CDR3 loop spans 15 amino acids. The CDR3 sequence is CASKPLGGSNTEAFF. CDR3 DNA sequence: TGTGCCAGCAAACCACTCGGGGGTTCGAACACTGAAGCTTTCTTT. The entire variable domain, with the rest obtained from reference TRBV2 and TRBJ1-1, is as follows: EPEVTQTPSHQVTQMGQEVILRCVPISNHLYFYWYRQILGQKVEFLVSFYNNEISEKSEIFDDQFSVERPDGSNFTLKIRSTKLEDSAMYFCASKPLGGSNTEAFFGQGTRLTVV.

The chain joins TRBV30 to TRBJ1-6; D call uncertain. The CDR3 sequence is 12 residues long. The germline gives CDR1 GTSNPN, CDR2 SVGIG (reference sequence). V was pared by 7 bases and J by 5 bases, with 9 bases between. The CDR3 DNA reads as TGTGCCTCCCAGGCGAATAATTCACCCCTCCACTTT. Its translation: CASQANNSPLHF.

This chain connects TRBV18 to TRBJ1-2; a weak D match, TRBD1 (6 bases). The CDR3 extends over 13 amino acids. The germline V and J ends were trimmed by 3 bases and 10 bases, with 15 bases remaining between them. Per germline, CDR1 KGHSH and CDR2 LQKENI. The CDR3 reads CASSPPGQQFYTF. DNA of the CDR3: TGTGCCAGCTCACCGCCCGGACAGCAGTTCTACACCTTC. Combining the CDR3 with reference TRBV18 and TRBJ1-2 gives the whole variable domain NAGVMQNPRHLVRRRGQEARLRCSPMKGHSHVYWYRQLPEEGLKFMVYLQKENIIDESGMPKERFSAEFPKEGPSILRIQQVVRGDSAAYFCASSPPGQQFYTFGSGTRLTVV.

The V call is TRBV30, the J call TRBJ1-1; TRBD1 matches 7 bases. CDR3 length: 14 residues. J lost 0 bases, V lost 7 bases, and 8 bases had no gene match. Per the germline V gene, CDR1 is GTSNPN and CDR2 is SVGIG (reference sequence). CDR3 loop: CASGGQSMNTEAFF. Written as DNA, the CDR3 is TGTGCCTCTGGGGGACAGAGCATGAACACTGAAGCTTTCTTT.

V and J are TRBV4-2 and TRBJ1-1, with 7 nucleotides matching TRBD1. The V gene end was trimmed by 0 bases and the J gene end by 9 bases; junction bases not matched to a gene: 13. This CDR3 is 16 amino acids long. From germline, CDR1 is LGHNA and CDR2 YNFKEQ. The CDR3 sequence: CASSQDLNRGGGKAFF. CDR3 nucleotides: TGTGCCAGCAGCCAAGATTTGAACAGGGGCGGTGGAAAAGCTTTCTTT.